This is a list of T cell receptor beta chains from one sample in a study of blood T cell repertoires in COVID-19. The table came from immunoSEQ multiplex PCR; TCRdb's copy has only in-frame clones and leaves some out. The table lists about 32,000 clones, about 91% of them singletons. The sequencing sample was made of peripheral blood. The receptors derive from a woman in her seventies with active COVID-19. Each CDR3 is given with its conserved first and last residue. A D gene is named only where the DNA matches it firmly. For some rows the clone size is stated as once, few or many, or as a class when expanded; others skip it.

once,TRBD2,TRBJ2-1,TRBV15,TGTGCCACCAGCAGAGAGCGCGGGGGGGGCGGGGATGAGCAGTTCTTC,CATSRERGGGGDEQFF
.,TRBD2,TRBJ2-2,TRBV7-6,TGTGCCAGCAGCCCAGGTAGCGGGGTGTTTCCCGGGGAGCTGTTTTTT,CASSPGSGVFPGELFF
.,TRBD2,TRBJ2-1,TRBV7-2,TGTGCCAGCAGCTCCAATAGCGGGGGCCCTTTGGAGCAGTTCTTC,CASSSNSGGPLEQFF
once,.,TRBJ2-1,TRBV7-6,TGTGCCAGCAGCCCCGGACGAACGGAGGGCTTTACAGATGAGCAGTTCTTC,CASSPGRTEGFTDEQFF
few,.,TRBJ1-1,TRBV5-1,TGCGCCAGCAGCCGGGGGGGAGAGGCGAACACTGAAGCTTTCTTT,CASSRGGEANTEAFF
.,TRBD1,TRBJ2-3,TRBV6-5,TGTGCCAGCAGTCCGGGACAGGGCATATCTACGCAGTATTTT,CASSPGQGISTQYF
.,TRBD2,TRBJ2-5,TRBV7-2,TGTGCCAGCAGCCCGACTAGCTACCAAGAGACCCAGTACTTC,CASSPTSYQETQYF
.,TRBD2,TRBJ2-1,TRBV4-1,TGCGCCAGCAGGCTGCGGCGGGGGGACAATGAGCAGTTCTTC,CASRLRRGDNEQFF
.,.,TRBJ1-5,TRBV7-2,TGTGCCAGCAGCGACTCTAGGGGTCGACAGCCCCAGCATTTT,CASSDSRGRQPQHF
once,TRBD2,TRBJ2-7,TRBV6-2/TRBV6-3,TGTGCCAGCAGTTCGCTCGGACTAGCGGGGAGTCTCGAGCAGTACTTC,CASSSLGLAGSLEQYF
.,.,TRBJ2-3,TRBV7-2,TGTGCCAGCAGCACCCAGGGGATTTGGGGAGATACGCAGTATTTT,CASSTQGIWGDTQYF
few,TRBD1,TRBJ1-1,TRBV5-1,TGCGCCAGCAGGAATAGACAGGGGGGCACTGAAGCTTTCTTT,CASRNRQGGTEAFF
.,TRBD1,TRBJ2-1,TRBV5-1,TGCGCCAGCAGTTCGCTTGACAGGGTGAAATCCTACAATGAGCAGTTCTTC,CASSSLDRVKSYNEQFF
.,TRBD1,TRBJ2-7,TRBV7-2,TGTGCCAGCAGCTATGGACAGGGGGAGGGGTACGAGCAGTACTTC,CASSYGQGEGYEQYF
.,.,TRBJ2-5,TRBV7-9,TGTGCCAGCAGCTTAAGAGTGGAAGAGACCCAGTACTTC,CASSLRVEETQYF